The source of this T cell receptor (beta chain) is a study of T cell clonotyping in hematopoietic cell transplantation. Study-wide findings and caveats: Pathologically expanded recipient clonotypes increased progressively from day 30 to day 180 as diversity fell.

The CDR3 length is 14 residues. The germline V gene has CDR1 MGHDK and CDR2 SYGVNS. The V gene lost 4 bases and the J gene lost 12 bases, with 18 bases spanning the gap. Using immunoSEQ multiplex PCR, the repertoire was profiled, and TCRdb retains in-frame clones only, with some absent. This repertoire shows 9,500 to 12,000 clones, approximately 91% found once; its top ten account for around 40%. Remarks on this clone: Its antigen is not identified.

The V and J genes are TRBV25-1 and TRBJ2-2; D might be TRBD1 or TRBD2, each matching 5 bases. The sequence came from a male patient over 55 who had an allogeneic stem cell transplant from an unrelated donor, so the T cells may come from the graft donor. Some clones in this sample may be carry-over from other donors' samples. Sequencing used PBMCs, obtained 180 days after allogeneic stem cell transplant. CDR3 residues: CASSGDFERGKLFF. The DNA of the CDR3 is TGTGCCAGCAGTGGAGACTTCGAGAGGGGAAAGCTGTTTTTT.